Listed below are T cell receptor beta chains from one sample, sequenced in a study of blood T cell repertoires in COVID-19. Only in-frame clones appear in the TCRdb table, and some are missing; sequencing was by immunoSEQ multiplex PCR. The table lists approximately 100,000 clones, around 80% of them singletons. The specimen was peripheral blood. Receptors originate from a man between 65 and 85 years old with active or convalescent COVID-19. Both conserved end residues are part of each CDR3. A D gene is named only where the DNA matches it firmly. The size field is filled for only some rows; it gives once, few, many or a size class.

>TRBJ2-1|TRBD2|NA|TRBV3-1/TRBV3-2
TGTGCCAGCAGCCCCCGGACTAGCGGGAGGGGGTACAATGAGCAGTTCTTC
CASSPRTSGRGYNEQFF
>TRBJ2-3|TRBD2|NA|TRBV5-1
TGCGCCAGCAGCCCCGGAGCTAGCGGGGGAGGCGGCACAGATACGCAGTATTTT
CASSPGASGGGGTDTQYF
>TRBJ2-1|TRBD2|NA|TRBV5-1
TGCGCCAGCAGCCGACTAGCGGGGTACAATGAGCAGTTCTTC
CASSRLAGYNEQFF
>TRBJ1-4|TRBD1|NA|TRBV6-1
TGTGCCAGCAGCTTCGGGACAGGGCTTGAAAAACTGTTTTTT
CASSFGTGLEKLFF
>TRBJ2-1|TRBD2|NA|TRBV24-1
TGTGCCACCAGTGGGGGGAATAGCGGGGTCGACAATGAGCAGTTCTTC
CATSGGNSGVDNEQFF
>TRBJ2-1|NA|NA|TRBV6-5
TGTGCCAGCAGTTTCGTCCGGGCCGGGGGCTACAATGAGCAGTTCTTC
CASSFVRAGGYNEQFF
>TRBJ2-1|NA|NA|TRBV7-9
TGTGCCAGCAGCTTAGTTGGGACTGGTGAGCAGTTCTTC
CASSLVGTGEQFF
>TRBJ2-4|NA|NA|TRBV12-5
TGTGCTAGTGCCCTAAGCGGAGCCAAAAACATTCAGTACTTC
CASALSGAKNIQYF
>TRBJ2-3|NA|NA|TRBV24-1
TGTGCCACCAGTTCCAGGTCTAGCACAGATACGCAGTATTTT
CATSSRSSTDTQYF
>TRBJ1-1|NA|once|TRBV19
TGTGCCAGTAATCACAGGGACACTGAAGCTTTCTTT
CASNHRDTEAFF
>TRBJ2-5|TRBD2|NA|TRBV30
TGTGCCTGGAGTATAACAGGGTTTGGTAGCGGGGGCAAAGAGACCCAGTACTTC
CAWSITGFGSGGKETQYF
>TRBJ2-1|NA|once|TRBV5-6
TGTGCCAGCAGCTTTCGGGCGGACTGGGCCACTGAGCAGTTCTTC
CASSFRADWATEQFF
>TRBJ2-5|NA|NA|TRBV19
TGTGCCAGTAGTATGACAGGTATAGAGACCCAGTACTTC
CASSMTGIETQYF
>TRBJ2-3|TRBD1|NA|TRBV28
TGTGCCAGCAGCACTCCGGGACAGGGGGCCGCAGATACGCAGTATTTT
CASSTPGQGAADTQYF
>TRBJ1-1|NA|once|TRBV30
TGTGCCTGGAGTGGGGGTTGGGGGGGAACTGAAGCTTTCTTT
CAWSGGWGGTEAFF
>TRBJ2-2|NA|NA|TRBV11-2
TGTGCCAGCAGCTTTAGACTGAACACCGGGGAGCTGTTTTTT
CASSFRLNTGELFF
>TRBJ1-2|NA|once|TRBV6-1
TGTGCCAGCAGTGAAGGGAGAAACTATGGCTACACCTTC
CASSEGRNYGYTF
>TRBJ2-7|TRBD1|NA|TRBV5-6
TGTGCCAGCAGCCGGGGGGACAGGGAAGAGTACTTC
CASSRGDREEYF
>TRBJ1-5|TRBD1|NA|TRBV5-5
TGTGCCAGCAGCTTGACTCCGGGACAGGGCAATCAGCCCCAGCATTTT
CASSLTPGQGNQPQHF
>TRBJ2-5|NA|few|TRBV20-1
TGCAGTGCTAGTGGTCAGGGAGGAGAGACCCAGTACTTC
CSASGQGGETQYF
>TRBJ1-1|TRBD1|few|TRBV5-1
TGCGCCAGCAGCTTGGTGGGGACAGGGGGAGTCACTGAAGCTTTCTTT
CASSLVGTGGVTEAFF
>TRBJ2-5|TRBD2|NA|TRBV19
TGTGCCAGTAGTGGGAGCGGGGGCCGACAAGAGACCCAGTACTTC
CASSGSGGRQETQYF